This TCR beta chain was obtained from a study of cytomegalovirus exposure and HLA in healthy donors. PCR used 60 Vbeta primers and 13 Jbeta primers. Repertoires were generated with immunoSEQ multiplex PCR, while TCRdb's copy carries only in-frame clones and drops some. The sample contains roughly 200,000 clones, approximately 84% of which appear only once. This CDR3 is 13 amino acids long. The junction had 4 bases not matched to a gene; V was cut back by 5 bases and J by 6 bases. The germline V gene has CDR1 SGHTA and CDR2 FQGNSA. The chain uses TRBV7-2 and TRBJ1-2; 9 nucleotides align to TRBD1. The sample comprised PBMCs. The origin of this receptor is a woman in her forties in good health and CMV-seronegative. CDR3 sequence: CASSPGQGNGYTF. Here the CDR3 DNA reads TGTGCCAGCAGCCCGGGACAGGGAAATGGCTACACCTTC. The full variable domain, its missing parts supplied by reference TRBV7-2 and TRBJ1-2, is GAGVSQSPSNKVTEKGKDVELRCDPISGHTALYWYRQSLGQGLEFLIYFQGNSAPDKSGLPSDRFSAERTGGSVSTLTIQRTQQEDSAVYLCASSPGQGNGYTFGSGTRLTVV.